The entry that follows covers one T cell receptor (beta chain) sequence. These data are taken from a study of shared clonotypes between healthy human individuals. Positively selected for CCR7, the CD45RO-negative cells used as naive CD8 cells excluded terminally differentiated effector memory CD45RA+ cells. Adults of Caucasian background living in Nashville, Tennessee made up all donors. CDR3 length: 15 residues. Germline CDR1 LNHNV, CDR2 YYDKDF (reference sequence). Trimming cost V 3 bases and J 0 bases, with 12 bases left between them. This table comes from immunoSEQ multiplex PCR, and its TCRdb copy is limited to in-frame clones, with some not included. This sample has under 1 million clones, with 96% found just once.

The clonotype comes from a man aged 25-45 years in good health. The chain links TRBV15 to TRBJ2-7, with D possibly matching TRBD1 (5 bases). Sequencing was done on a sample of naive CD8+ T cells sorted from blood. The CDR3: CATSRDILSSYEQYF. The CDR3 bases are TGTGCCACCAGCAGGGACATCCTAAGCTCCTACGAGCAGTACTTC.